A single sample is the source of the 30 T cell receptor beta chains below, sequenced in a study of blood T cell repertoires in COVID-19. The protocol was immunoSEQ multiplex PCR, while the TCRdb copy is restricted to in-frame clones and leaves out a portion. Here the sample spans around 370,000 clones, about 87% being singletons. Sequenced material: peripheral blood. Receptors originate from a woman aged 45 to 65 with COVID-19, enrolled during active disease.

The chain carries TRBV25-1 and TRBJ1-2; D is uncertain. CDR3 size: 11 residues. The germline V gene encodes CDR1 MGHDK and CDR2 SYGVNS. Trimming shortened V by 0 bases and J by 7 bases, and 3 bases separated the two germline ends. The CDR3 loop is CASSEYRGYTF. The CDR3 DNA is TGTGCCAGCAGTGAATATCGTGGCTACACCTTC.

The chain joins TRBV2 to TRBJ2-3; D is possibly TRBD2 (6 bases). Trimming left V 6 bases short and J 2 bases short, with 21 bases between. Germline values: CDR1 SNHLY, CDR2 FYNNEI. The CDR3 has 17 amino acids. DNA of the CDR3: TGTGCCAGCAGGGCCGGGACTCCAATTCGGGCCACAGATACGCAGTATTTT. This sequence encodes CASRAGTPIRATDTQYF.

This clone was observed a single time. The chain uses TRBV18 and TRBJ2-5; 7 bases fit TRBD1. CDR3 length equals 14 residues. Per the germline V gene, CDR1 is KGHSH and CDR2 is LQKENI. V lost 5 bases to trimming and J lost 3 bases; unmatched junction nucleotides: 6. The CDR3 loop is CASSWTGDEETQYF. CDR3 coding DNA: TGTGCCAGCTCATGGACAGGCGACGAAGAGACCCAGTACTTC.

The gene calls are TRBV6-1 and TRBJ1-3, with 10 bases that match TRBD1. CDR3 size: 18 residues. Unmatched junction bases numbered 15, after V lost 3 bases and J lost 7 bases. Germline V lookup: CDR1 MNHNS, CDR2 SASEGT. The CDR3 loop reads CASSDRRTGGLSGNTIYF. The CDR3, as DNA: TGTGCCAGCAGTGATAGGCGGACAGGGGGACTGAGTGGGAACACCATATATTTT.

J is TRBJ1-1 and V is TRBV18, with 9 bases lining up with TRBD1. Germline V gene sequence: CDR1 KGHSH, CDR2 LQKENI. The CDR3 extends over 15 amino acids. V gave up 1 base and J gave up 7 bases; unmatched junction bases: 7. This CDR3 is CASSPLGQGNVEAFF. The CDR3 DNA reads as TGTGCCAGCTCACCACTAGGACAGGGGAATGTTGAAGCTTTCTTT. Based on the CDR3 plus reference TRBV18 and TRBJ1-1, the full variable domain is NAGVMQNPRHLVRRRGQEARLRCSPMKGHSHVYWYRQLPEEGLKFMVYLQKENIIDESGMPKERFSAEFPKEGPSILRIQQVVRGDSAAYFCASSPLGQGNVEAFFGQGTRLTVV.

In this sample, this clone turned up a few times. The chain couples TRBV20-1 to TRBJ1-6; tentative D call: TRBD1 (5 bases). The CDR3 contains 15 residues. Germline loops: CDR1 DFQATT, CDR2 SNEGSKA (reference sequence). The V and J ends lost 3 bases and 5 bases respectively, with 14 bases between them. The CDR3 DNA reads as TGCAGTGCTAGTGGGAGGGGACGAAATAATTCACCCCTCCACTTT. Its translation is CSASGRGRNNSPLHF.

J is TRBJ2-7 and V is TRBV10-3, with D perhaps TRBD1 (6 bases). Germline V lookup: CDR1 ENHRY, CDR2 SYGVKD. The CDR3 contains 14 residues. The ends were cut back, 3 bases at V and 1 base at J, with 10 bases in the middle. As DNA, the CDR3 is TGTGCCATCAGTGAAAACAGGGCGTCCTACGAGCAGTACTTC. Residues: CAISENRASYEQYF.

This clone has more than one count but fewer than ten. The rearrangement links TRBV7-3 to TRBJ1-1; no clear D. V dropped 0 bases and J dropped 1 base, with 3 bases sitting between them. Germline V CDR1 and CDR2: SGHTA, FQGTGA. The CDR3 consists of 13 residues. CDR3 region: CASSLTANTEAFF. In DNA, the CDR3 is TGTGCCAGCAGCTTAACAGCGAACACTGAAGCTTTCTTT. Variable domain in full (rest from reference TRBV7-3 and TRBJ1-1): GAGVSQTPSNKVTEKGKYVELRCDPISGHTALYWYRQSLGQGPEFLIYFQGTGAADDSGLPNDRFFAVRPEGSVSTLKIQRTERGDSAVYLCASSLTANTEAFFGQGTRLTVV.

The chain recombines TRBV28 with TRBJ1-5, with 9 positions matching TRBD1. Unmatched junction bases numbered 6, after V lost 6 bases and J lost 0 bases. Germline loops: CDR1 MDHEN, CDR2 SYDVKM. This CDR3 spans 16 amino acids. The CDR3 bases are TGTGCCAGCAGAGAGGGACAGGGAGATAGCAATCAGCCCCAGCATTTT. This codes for CASREGQGDSNQPQHF.

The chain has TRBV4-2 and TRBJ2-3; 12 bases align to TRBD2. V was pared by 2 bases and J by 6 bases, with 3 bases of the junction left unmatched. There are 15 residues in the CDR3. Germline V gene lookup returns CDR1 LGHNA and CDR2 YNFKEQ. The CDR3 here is CASSQQTSGGDTQYF. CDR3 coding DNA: TGTGCCAGCAGCCAACAGACTAGCGGGGGCGATACGCAGTATTTT.

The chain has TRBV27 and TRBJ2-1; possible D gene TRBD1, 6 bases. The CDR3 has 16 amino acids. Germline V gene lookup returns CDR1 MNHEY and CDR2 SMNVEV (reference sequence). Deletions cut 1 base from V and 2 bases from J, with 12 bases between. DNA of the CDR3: TGTGCCAGCAGTTTATTGGGACACATTACCTACAATGAGCAGTTCTTC. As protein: CASSLLGHITYNEQFF.

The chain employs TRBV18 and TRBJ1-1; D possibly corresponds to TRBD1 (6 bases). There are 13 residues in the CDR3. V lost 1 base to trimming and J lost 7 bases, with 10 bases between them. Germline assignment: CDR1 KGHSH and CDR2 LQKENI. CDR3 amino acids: CASSPRGHDEAFF. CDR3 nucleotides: TGTGCCAGCTCACCACGGGGACACGATGAAGCTTTCTTT.

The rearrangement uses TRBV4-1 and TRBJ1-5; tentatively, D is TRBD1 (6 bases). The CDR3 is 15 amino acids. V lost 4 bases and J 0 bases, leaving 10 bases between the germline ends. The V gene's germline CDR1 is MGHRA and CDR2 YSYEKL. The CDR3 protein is CASSPGQYSNQPQHF. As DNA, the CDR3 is TGCGCCAGCAGCCCGGGACAATATAGCAATCAGCCCCAGCATTTT.

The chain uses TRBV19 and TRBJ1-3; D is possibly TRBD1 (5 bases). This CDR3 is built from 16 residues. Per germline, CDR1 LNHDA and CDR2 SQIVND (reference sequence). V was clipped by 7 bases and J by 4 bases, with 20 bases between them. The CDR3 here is CASKAGVGQGGNTIYF. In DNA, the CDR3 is TGTGCCAGTAAAGCGGGGGTCGGGCAGGGCGGAAACACCATATATTTT.

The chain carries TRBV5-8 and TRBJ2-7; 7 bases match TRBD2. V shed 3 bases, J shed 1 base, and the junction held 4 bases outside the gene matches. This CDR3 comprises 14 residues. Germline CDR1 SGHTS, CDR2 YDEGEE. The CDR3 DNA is TGTGCCAGCAGCTCGTGGGGGGGTTCCTACGAGCAGTACTTC. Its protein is CASSSWGGSYEQYF. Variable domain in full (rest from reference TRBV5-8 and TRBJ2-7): EAGVTQSPTHLIKTRGQQATLRCSPISGHTSVYWYQQALGLGLQFLLWYDEGEERNRGNFPPRFSGRQFPNYSSELNVNALELEDSALYLCASSSWGGSYEQYFGPGTRLTVT.

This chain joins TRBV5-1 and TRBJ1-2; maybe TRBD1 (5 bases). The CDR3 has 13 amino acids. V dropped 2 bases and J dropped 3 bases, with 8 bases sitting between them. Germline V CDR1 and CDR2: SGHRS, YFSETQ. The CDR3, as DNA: TGCGCCAGCAGCTTCAGGGTGGACTATGGCTACACCTTC. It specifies CASSFRVDYGYTF.

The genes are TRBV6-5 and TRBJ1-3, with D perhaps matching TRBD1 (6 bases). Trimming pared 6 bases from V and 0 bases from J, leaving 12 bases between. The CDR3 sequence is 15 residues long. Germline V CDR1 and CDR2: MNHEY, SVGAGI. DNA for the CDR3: TGTGCCAGCAGCCCGGGACACGTCTCTGGAAACACCATATATTTT. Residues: CASSPGHVSGNTIYF.

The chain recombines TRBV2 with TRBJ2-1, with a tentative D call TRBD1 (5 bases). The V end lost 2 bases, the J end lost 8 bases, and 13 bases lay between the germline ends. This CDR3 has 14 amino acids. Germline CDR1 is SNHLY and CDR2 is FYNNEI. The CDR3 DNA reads TGTGCCAGCAGTGAACCTGGCAGGGCCTATGAGCAGTTCTTC. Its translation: CASSEPGRAYEQFF.

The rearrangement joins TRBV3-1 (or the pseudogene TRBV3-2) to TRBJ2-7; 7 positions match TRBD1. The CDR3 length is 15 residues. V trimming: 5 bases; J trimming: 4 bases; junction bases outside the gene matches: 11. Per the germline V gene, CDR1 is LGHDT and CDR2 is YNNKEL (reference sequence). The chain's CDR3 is CASSSWTGRPYEQYF. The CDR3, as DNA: TGTGCCAGCAGCTCCTGGACAGGTAGACCTTACGAGCAGTACTTC.

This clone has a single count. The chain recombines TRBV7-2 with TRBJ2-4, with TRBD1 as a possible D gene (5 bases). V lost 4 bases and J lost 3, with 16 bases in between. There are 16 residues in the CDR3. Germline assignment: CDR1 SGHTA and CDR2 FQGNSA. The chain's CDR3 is CASSSTGSPIKNIQYF. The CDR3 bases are TGTGCCAGCAGCTCAACAGGCTCACCGATCAAAAACATTCAGTACTTC.

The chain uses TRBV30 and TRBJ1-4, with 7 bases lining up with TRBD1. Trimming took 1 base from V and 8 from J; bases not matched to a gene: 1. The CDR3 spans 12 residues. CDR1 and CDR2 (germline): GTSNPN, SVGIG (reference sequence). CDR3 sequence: CAWSGQGEKLFF. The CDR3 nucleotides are TGTGCCTGGAGTGGACAGGGCGAAAAACTGTTTTTT.

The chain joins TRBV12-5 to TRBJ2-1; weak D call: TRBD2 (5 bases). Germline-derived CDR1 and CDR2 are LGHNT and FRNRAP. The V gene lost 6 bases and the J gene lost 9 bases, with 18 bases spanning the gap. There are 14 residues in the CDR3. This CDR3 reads CASGLTGPRGEQFF. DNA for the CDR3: TGTGCTAGTGGCCTGACCGGCCCTCGGGGTGAGCAGTTCTTC.

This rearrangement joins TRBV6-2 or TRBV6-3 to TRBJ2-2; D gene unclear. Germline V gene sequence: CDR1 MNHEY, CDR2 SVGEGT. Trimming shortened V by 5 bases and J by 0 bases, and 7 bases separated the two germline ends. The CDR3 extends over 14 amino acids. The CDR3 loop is CASSTVPNTGELFF. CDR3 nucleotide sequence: TGTGCCAGCAGTACAGTACCGAACACCGGGGAGCTGTTTTTT.

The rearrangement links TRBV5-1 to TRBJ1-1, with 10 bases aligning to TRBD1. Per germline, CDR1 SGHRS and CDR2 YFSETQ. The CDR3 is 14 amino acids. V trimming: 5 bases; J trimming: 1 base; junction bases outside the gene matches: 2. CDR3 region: CASSRDRGNTEAFF. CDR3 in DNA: TGCGCCAGCAGTCGGGACAGGGGGAACACTGAAGCTTTCTTT.

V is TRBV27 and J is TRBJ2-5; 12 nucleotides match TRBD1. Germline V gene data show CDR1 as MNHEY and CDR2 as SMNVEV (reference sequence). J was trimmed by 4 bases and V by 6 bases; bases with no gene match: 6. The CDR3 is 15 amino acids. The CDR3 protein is CASSSGTGGSETQYF. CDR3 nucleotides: TGTGCCAGCAGCTCCGGGACAGGGGGCTCAGAGACCCAGTACTTC.

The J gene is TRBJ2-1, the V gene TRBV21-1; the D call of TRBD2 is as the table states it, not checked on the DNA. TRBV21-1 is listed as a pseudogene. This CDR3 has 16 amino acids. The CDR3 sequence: CASSKDESGRVHEQFF. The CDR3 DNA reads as TGTGCCAGCAGCAAAGACGAGAGTGGTAGAGTGCATGAGCAGTTCTTC.

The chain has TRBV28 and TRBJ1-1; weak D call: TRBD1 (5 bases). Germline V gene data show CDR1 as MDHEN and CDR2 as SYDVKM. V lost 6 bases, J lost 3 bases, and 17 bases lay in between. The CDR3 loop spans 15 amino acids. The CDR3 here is CASRNSGFLYTEAFF. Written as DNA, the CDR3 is TGTGCCAGCAGGAATTCAGGGTTCCTTTACACTGAAGCTTTCTTT.

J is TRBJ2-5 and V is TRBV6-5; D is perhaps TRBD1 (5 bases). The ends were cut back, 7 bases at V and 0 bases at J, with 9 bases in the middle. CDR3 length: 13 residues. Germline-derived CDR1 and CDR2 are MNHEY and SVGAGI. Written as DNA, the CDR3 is TGTGCCAGCACTCTCAGGGACCAAGAGACCCAGTACTTC. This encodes CASTLRDQETQYF.

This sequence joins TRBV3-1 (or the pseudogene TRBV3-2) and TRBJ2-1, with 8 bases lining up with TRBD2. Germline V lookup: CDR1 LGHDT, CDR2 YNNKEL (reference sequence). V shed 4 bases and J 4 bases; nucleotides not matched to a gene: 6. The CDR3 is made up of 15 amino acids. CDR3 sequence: CASSRGLDIYNEQFF. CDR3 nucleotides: TGTGCCAGCAGCCGGGGACTAGATATATACAATGAGCAGTTCTTC.

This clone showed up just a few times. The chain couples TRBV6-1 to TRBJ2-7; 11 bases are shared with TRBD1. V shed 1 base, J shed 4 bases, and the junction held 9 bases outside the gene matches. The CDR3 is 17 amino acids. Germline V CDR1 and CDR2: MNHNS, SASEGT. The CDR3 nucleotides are TGTGCCAGCAGTGAAGTCCCGGGACAGGGGGTCAAGTACGAGCAGTACTTC. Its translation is CASSEVPGQGVKYEQYF.